This entry concerns a single T cell receptor beta chain. Its cognate antigen has yet to be identified. Base-call qualities are not available, and no considerably larger clone is one nucleotide away. These data come from a study of T cells in localized non-small cell lung cancer (TCRdb year 2020). At the level of the whole study: The study examined T cell repertoires in 200 to 250 patients with early-stage NSCLC and compared tumors with uninvolved tumor-adjacent lungs. The cohort consisted of approximately 220 treatment-naive NSCLC patients whose localized lung tumors had been resected. NSCLC patients had a mean age of roughly 64 years, and 120 to 150 were male and 85 to 110 female. The investigation overall reported the following: Since the design was exploratory, TCR variables were selected using unadjusted p-values with no false-discovery rate correction. A median of roughly 56 of the top 100 tumor clones were detected in paired uninvolved adjacent lung, and some 30 of these tumor clones were also found among the top 100 clones of the paired uninvolved adjacent lung. Higher blood T cell density associated with longer overall survival, while higher adjacent-lung clonality associated with shorter survival. Uninvolved tumor-adjacent lung showed the highest T cell clonality, higher than tumor, which suggests more focused antigenic responses in the uninvolved tumor-adjacent lung. Because multi-region tumor sequencing was not performed, intratumor heterogeneity could not be ruled out.

At diagnosis, peripheral blood, uninvolved tumor-adjacent lung and tumor were collected and were preserved as a mix of fresh-frozen and FFPE material. For TCR repertoire profiling, blood samples were analyzed as peripheral blood mononuclear cells. TCR beta CDR3 regions were sequenced from DNA using the immunoSEQ Assay. On the study's bioinformatics: T cell density was computed as TCR beta template counts normalized to usable DNA estimated by amplifying housekeeping genes. Richness was estimated using the preseqR package, with extrapolation to 400,000 templates for PBMC samples and to 120,000 templates for tissue samples. Clonality was calculated as one minus Pielou's evenness. Tissue-enriched TCRs were identified by differential abundance testing using productive amino-acid clonotypes, minimum total count 5 and alpha 0.1. Repertoire overlap between compartments was quantified with the Jaccard Index and Morisita Overlap Index. GLIPH grouped TCR beta CDR3s together with public tetramer-defined viral CDR3s, and a viral motif had to include at least three viral sequences and also show V-gene enrichment. TCRdb re-hosts the immuneACCESS table, in-frame sequences only. Its copies lack some clones; in the studies checked, an unresolved V gene accounts for under half of them, and the cause for the rest is not known. From that table come the V and J calls and clone size; the DNA was used to work out D and trimming. The sample profile shows around 50,000 clones; 75% to 90% of them were found once. More than 15% of the sample rests with the top ten.

From its cysteine to its phenylalanine, the CDR3 spans 16 amino acids. The DNA shown is the 48-base CDR3, in frame from base 1. V is cut back by 1 base and J by 9 bases, with 14 bases in the junction unmatched. CDR1 SGHTA and CDR2 FQGNSA were looked up in the germline V gene. This receptor was taken from a male donor at least 60 years old with stage III squamous cell lung carcinoma. The chain employs TRBV7-2 and TRBJ1-2; 7 central bases correspond to TRBD1. The sample was peripheral blood, taken before any cancer treatment. The CDR3 in this case is CASSLVGGGPRGSYTF. Here is the DNA: TGTGCCAGCAGCTTAGTAGGGGGCGGACCGCGGGGGAGCTACACCTTC.